This T cell receptor beta chain derives from a study of vaccination effects on CD4 cells after COVID-19. Regarding this clone: Its matching antigen is unknown.

Ahead of sequencing, the ViraFEST assay grew antigen-specific CD4+ T cells using viral peptide pools. With roughly 10 days of culture completed, CD4+ T cells were isolated. Infection dated between March and December 2020, before the Alpha, Beta and Delta variants reached the United States. There are 13 residues in the CDR3. Germline V gene data show CDR1 as LNHNV and CDR2 as YYDKDF (reference sequence). Trimming pared 3 bases from V and 6 bases from J, leaving 9 bases between. The repertoire was sequenced with immunoSEQ multiplex PCR; TCRdb's copy has only in-frame clones and lacks some. The sample lists more than 35,000 clones, about three quarters occurring once.

Material: CD4+ T cells from PBMCs cultured with a peptide pool, obtained before COVID-19 vaccination. The clonotype comes from a human donor who had a prior SARS-CoV-2 infection. The chain employs TRBV15 and TRBJ1-5, with D hard to call. The CDR3 protein is CATSSTTGQPQHF. The CDR3 DNA sequence: TGTGCCACCAGCAGCACGACCGGTCAGCCCCAGCATTTT. Full variable domain (outside the CDR3, taken from reference TRBV15 and TRBJ1-5): DAMVIQNPRYQVTQFGKPVTLSCSQTLNHNVMYWYQQKSSQAPKLLFHYYDKDFNNEADTPDNFQSRRPNTSFCFLDIRSPGLGDTAMYLCATSSTTGQPQHFGDGTRLSIL.